The T cell receptor (beta chain) under discussion was sequenced for a study of response to subunit inactivated influenza vaccine. General observations from the study: The study's authors posited that every seasonal influenza vaccination enlists few new T cells.

V was shortened by 1 base and J by 8 bases, with 18 bases between the two germline ends. The CDR3 is 16 residues long. Germline V CDR1 and CDR2: SEHNR, FQNEAQ (reference sequence). TCRdb ran MiXCR on the RT-PCR reads and lists one entry per CDR3 protein. The table shows under 800,000 distinct CDR3 sequences, with approximately 15% occurring only once. This clonotype was observed a few times. Its antigen is currently unknown. This chain links TRBV7-9 with TRBJ2-1, with a possible D match to TRBD1 (5 bases). Sequencing was performed on PBMCs from blood, taken less than 15 days before vaccination. The receptor was isolated from a man in his fifties who received an inactivated influenza vaccine. For the CDR3, the DNA is TGTGCCAGCAGCTTAGACTGGCAGGGTTCATACTATGAGCAGTTCTTC. Encoded protein: CASSLDWQGSYYEQFF.